The source of this T cell receptor beta chain is a study of blood T cells in healthy people across ages. Whole-study results and caveats: The lack of PBMC sorting stopped any conclusive naive versus antigen-experienced comparison. Relative to aged donors, long-lived donors carried more naive CD4+ cells and displayed higher diversity. In these data, TCR beta diversity tracked strongly with naive T cell percentage.

With regard to this clonotype: Its antigen is unidentified. The final CDR3 position lacks the conserved phenylalanine or tryptophan, pointing to a likely read error.

Per the germline V gene, CDR1 is SGHRS and CDR2 is YFSETQ. The CDR3 has 18 amino acids. V dropped 0 bases and J dropped 0 bases, with 19 bases sitting between them. A sample-barcoded 5' primer and a J-beta primer mix were used in a second PCR of roughly 7 to 12 cycles. Each of the cDNA molecules was tagged by a template-switch adaptor with 12 random nucleotides. Using its own MiXCR run on the 5' RACE reads, TCRdb lists one record per CDR3 protein. The top ten hold around 20% of the sample, which has about 800,000 distinct CDR3 sequences, 58% seen once. V usage is TRBV5-1 and J usage is TRBJ2-7; D might be TRBD2 (6 bases). The sequenced sample was blood. The receptor's source is a man aged 25-40 years in good health. This CDR3 reads CASSLGPGGYQSSYEQYK. CDR3 in DNA: TGCGCCAGCAGCTTGGGACCCGGAGGGTACCAAAGCTCCTACGAGCAGTACAAA.